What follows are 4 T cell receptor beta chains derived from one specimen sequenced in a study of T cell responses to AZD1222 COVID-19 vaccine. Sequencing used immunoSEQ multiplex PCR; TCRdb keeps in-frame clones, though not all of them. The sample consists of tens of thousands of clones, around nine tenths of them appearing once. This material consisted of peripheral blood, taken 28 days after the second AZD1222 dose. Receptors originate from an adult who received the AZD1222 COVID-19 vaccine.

CDR3 loop: CASSRSGQQNTEAFF. The CDR3 DNA reads TGTGCCAGCAGCCGCAGCGGACAGCAGAACACTGAAGCTTTCTTT. The rearrangement links TRBV7-3 to TRBJ1-1; weak D call: TRBD1 (6 bases). Between the trimmed V and J ends, which lost 5 bases and 1 base, there was a span of 14 bases. The CDR3 contains 15 residues. Per the germline V gene, CDR1 is SGHTA and CDR2 is FQGTGA.

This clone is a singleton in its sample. The CDR3 DNA sequence: TGTGCCAGCAGGGAGGGACTTCCTTACAATGAGCAGTTCTTC. The encoded protein is CASREGLPYNEQFF. The V gene is TRBV2, the J gene TRBJ2-1, with D perhaps matching TRBD2 (6 bases). V lost 6 bases to trimming and J lost 4 bases, with 13 bases between them. CDR1 is SNHLY and CDR2 is FYNNEI in the germline V gene. This CDR3 is 14 amino acids long.

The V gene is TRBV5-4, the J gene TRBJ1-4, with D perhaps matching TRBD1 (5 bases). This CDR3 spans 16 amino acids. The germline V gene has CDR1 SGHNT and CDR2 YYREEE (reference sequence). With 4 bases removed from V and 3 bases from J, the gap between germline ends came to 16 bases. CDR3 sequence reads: CASSPGGLGPNEKLFF. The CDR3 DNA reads TGTGCCAGCAGCCCCGGGGGATTGGGACCTAATGAAAAACTGTTTTTT.

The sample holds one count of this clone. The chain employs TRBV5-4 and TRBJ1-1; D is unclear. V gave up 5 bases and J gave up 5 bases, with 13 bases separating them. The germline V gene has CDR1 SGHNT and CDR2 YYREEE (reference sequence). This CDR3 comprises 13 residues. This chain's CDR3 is CASSPPRGTEAFF. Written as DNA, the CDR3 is TGTGCCAGCAGTCCACCACGAGGGACTGAAGCTTTCTTT.